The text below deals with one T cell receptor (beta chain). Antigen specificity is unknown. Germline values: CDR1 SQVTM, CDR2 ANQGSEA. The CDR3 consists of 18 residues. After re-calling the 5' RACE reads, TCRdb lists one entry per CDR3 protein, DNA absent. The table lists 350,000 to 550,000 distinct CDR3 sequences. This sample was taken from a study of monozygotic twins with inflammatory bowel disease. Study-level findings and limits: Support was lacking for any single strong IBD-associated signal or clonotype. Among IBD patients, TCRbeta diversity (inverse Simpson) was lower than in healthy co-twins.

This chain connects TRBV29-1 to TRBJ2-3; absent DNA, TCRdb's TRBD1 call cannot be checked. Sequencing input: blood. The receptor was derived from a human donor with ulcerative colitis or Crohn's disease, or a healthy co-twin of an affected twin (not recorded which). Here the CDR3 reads CSDSKRSTGGWGTDTQYF.